Below, 22 T cell receptor beta chains from the same sample are listed, as sequenced in a study of T cell responses to AZD1222 COVID-19 vaccine. Generated by immunoSEQ multiplex PCR, the TCRdb table keeps only in-frame clones and is missing some. The sample includes 130,000 or so clones, 90% to 95% of them seen just once. Sequencing used peripheral blood, obtained on day 0 of MenACWY control vaccination. These receptors came from an adult in good health.

This chain joins TRBV9 and TRBJ1-1, with D maybe TRBD1 (5 bases). V shed 0 bases and J shed 5 bases, with 14 bases lying between them. Germline V lookup: CDR1 SGDLS, CDR2 YYNGEE. This CDR3 is 15 amino acids long. In DNA form, the CDR3 reads TGTGCCAGCAGCGTAGCTGTACAGGCCCAAACTGAAGCTTTCTTT. Encoded protein: CASSVAVQAQTEAFF. The full variable domain, completed using reference TRBV9 and TRBJ1-1, is DSGVTQTPKHLITATGQRVTLRCSPRSGDLSVYWYQQSLDQGLQFLIQYYNGEERAKGNILERFSAQQFPDLHSELNLSSLELGDSALYFCASSVAVQAQTEAFFGQGTRLTVV.

The gene calls are TRBV7-3 and TRBJ1-2, with D perhaps matching TRBD1 (6 bases). Germline V gene lookup returns CDR1 SGHTA and CDR2 FQGTGA. Trimming pared 2 bases from V and 2 bases from J, leaving 15 bases between. The CDR3 contains 16 residues. This CDR3 reads CASSLRGGPENYGYTF. The CDR3 DNA follows: TGTGCCAGCAGCTTACGTGGGGGCCCAGAGAACTATGGCTACACCTTC.

V usage is TRBV5-1 and J usage is TRBJ1-4, with 8 bases that match TRBD1. This CDR3 comprises 18 residues. V lost 0 bases to trimming and J lost 7 bases; unmatched junction nucleotides: 14. The germline V gene encodes CDR1 SGHRS and CDR2 YFSETQ. DNA of the CDR3: TGCGCCAGCAGCTTGGCCGGCCCCCGGACAGGGCTTTCTGAAAAACTGTTTTTT. Encoded protein: CASSLAGPRTGLSEKLFF.

The chain links TRBV3-1 (or the pseudogene TRBV3-2) to TRBJ2-5, with TRBD2 identical over 11 bases. The V segment lost 1 base and the J segment 5 bases; nucleotides outside the gene matches: 3. CDR1 and CDR2 (germline): LGHDT, YNNKEL (reference sequence). CDR3 length: 15 residues. CDR3 residues: CASSQGIAGGETQYF. The CDR3 bases are TGTGCCAGCAGCCAAGGAATAGCGGGGGGGGAGACCCAGTACTTC.

This sequence joins TRBV9 and TRBJ2-2; 7 nucleotides align to TRBD1. The CDR3 totals 15 residues. V lost 0 bases to trimming and J lost 5 bases; unmatched junction nucleotides: 4. The germline V gene encodes CDR1 SGDLS and CDR2 YYNGEE. CDR3 sequence (DNA): TGTGCCAGCAGCGTAGGCCACAGGGGAACCGGGGAGCTGTTTTTT. It yields the protein CASSVGHRGTGELFF.

The chain couples TRBV4-1 to TRBJ2-3, with a weak D call TRBD1 (5 bases). CDR3 length equals 18 residues. V lost 1 base to trimming and J lost 0 bases, with 17 bases between them. In germline, CDR1 is MGHRA, CDR2 YSYEKL. The CDR3 DNA sequence: TGCGCCAGCAGCCAAGGACCGCCAGGGCTACCTAGCACAGATACGCAGTATTTT. Its protein is CASSQGPPGLPSTDTQYF.

The chain carries TRBV5-8 and TRBJ1-2; tentative D call: TRBD1 (5 bases). From germline, CDR1 is SGHTS and CDR2 YDEGEE. V was trimmed by 3 bases and J by 6 bases, leaving 21 bases between them. The CDR3 totals 16 residues. CDR3: CASSSRIWVQGHGYTF. The CDR3 DNA sequence: TGTGCCAGCAGCTCCCGTATCTGGGTTCAGGGCCATGGCTACACCTTC.

The rearrangement uses TRBV5-6 and TRBJ2-7; TRBD2 aligns across 9 bases. J was trimmed by 5 bases and V by 1 base; bases with no gene match: 10. The CDR3 runs 16 residues. Germline CDR1 and CDR2: SGHDT and YYEEEE. CDR3 coding DNA: TGTGCCAGCAGCTTGTACATAAGCGGGGGGCTCGACGAGCAGTACTTC. Translation: CASSLYISGGLDEQYF.

The chain uses TRBV6-2 or TRBV6-3 and TRBJ2-7; 11 bases are a match to TRBD2. CDR1 MNHEY and CDR2 SVGEGT come from the germline V gene. The length of the CDR3 is 15 residues. The trim removed 6 bases at V and 4 bases at J, leaving 8 bases unmatched. CDR3 sequence (DNA): TGTGCCAGCAGCCCTACTAGCGGGAGAATTTACGAGCAGTACTTC. This translates into CASSPTSGRIYEQYF.

The chain uses TRBV7-9 and TRBJ1-2; D unresolved. Deletions cut 5 bases from V and 8 bases from J, with 18 bases between. CDR3 size: 14 residues. Germline CDR1 SEHNR, CDR2 FQNEAQ (reference sequence). Here the CDR3 reads CASSPLLGVGGYTF. In nucleotides, the CDR3 is TGTGCCAGCAGCCCCCTTCTCGGGGTCGGAGGCTACACCTTC. Full variable domain (rest looked up from reference TRBV7-9 and TRBJ1-2): DTGVSQNPRHKITKRGQNVTFRCDPISEHNRLYWYRQTLGQGPEFLTYFQNEAQLEKSRLLSDRFSAERPKGSFSTLEIQRTEQGDSAMYLCASSPLLGVGGYTFGSGTRLTVV.

The rearrangement uses TRBV5-1 and TRBJ1-2; no definite D call. V lost 0 bases and J lost 2, with 14 bases in between. Germline V CDR1 and CDR2: SGHRS, YFSETQ. The CDR3 length is 16 residues. The CDR3 sequence is CASSLEPAGGNYGYTF. CDR3 DNA: TGCGCCAGCAGCTTGGAACCCGCCGGCGGAAACTATGGCTACACCTTC. Supplemented by reference TRBV5-1 and TRBJ1-2, the full variable domain reads KAGVTQTPRYLIKTRGQQVTLSCSPISGHRSVSWYQQTPGQGLQFLFEYFSETQRNKGNFPGRFSGRQFSNSRSEMNVSTLELGDSALYLCASSLEPAGGNYGYTFGSGTRLTVV.

This chain connects TRBV9 to TRBJ1-5; D call uncertain. V lost 4 bases and J lost 0, with 8 bases in between. Germline CDR1 reads SGDLS; CDR2 reads YYNGEE. The CDR3 contains 14 residues. The CDR3 is CASSTDHSNQPQHF. In nucleotides, the CDR3 is TGTGCCAGCAGCACGGATCATAGCAATCAGCCCCAGCATTTT.

This clone was counted a few times. The V and J genes are TRBV4-3 and TRBJ1-1; no reliable D call. The germline V gene has CDR1 LGHNA and CDR2 YSLEER. This CDR3 contains 13 residues. Trimming took 1 base from V and 1 from J, leaving 4 bases between them. CDR3 nucleotide sequence: TGCGCCAGCAGCCAAGCGCAGAACACTGAAGCTTTCTTT. Its translation: CASSQAQNTEAFF.

In its sample, this clone was seen once. The chain's CDR3 is CASSQARGNQPQHF. For the CDR3, the DNA is TGTGCCAGCAGCCAAGCAAGGGGGAACCAGCCCCAGCATTTT. This chain joins TRBV3-1 (or the pseudogene TRBV3-2) and TRBJ1-5; D might be TRBD1 (6 bases). V was trimmed by 1 base and J by 7 bases, leaving 11 bases between them. Germline CDR1 reads LGHDT; CDR2 reads YNNKEL (reference sequence). This CDR3 has 14 residues.

This chain uses TRBV6-5 with TRBJ1-6; D is uncertain. Germline CDR1 reads MNHEY; CDR2 reads SVGAGI. The CDR3 has 15 amino acids. V was shortened by 0 bases and J by 2 bases, with 5 bases between the two germline ends. The chain's CDR3 is CASSYSRAYNSPLHF. The CDR3 region has the DNA TGTGCCAGCAGTTACTCGAGAGCCTATAATTCACCCCTCCACTTT.

The chain links TRBV7-2 to TRBJ1-5, with D hard to call. CDR3 length: 16 residues. Germline V gene lookup returns CDR1 SGHTA and CDR2 FQGNSA. The V and J ends lost 4 bases and 1 base respectively, with 14 bases between them. This CDR3 reads CASSSQFGLSNQPQHF. CDR3 DNA: TGTGCCAGCAGCTCACAGTTTGGGCTAAGCAATCAGCCCCAGCATTTT.

The chain has TRBV6-1 and TRBJ1-2; no definite D call. V dropped 0 bases and J dropped 8 bases, with 22 bases sitting between them. The CDR3 runs to 17 residues. Germline V gene sequence: CDR1 MNHNS, CDR2 SASEGT. The CDR3 region has the DNA TGTGCCAGCAGTGAAGCCGGATACGGATCTCCTATGTGGGGCTACACCTTC. Amino acid sequence: CASSEAGYGSPMWGYTF.

This clone was seen a single time. This rearrangement joins TRBV21-1 to TRBJ2-1; TRBD2, as called in the table, went unchecked against the DNA. TRBV21-1 is a pseudogene. The CDR3 sequence is 13 residues long. Here the CDR3 reads CASSTGLIYEQFF. CDR3 DNA sequence: TGTGCCAGCAGCACGGGACTAATATATGAGCAGTTCTTC.

In its sample, this clone was seen once. The genes are TRBV28 and TRBJ2-7, with 8 bases lining up with TRBD2. The trim removed 3 bases at V and 4 bases at J, leaving 8 bases unmatched. CDR1 is MDHEN, CDR2 SYDVKM, per germline. The CDR3 is made up of 15 amino acids. CDR3 in DNA: TGTGCCAGCAGTTTGGGTTTTGGCGGGAGGTACGAGCAGTACTTC. It codes for CASSLGFGGRYEQYF.

The chain employs TRBV9 and TRBJ2-5; TRBD2 matches at 8 bases. The germline V gene encodes CDR1 SGDLS and CDR2 YYNGEE. V shed 4 bases and J 4 bases; nucleotides not matched to a gene: 15. The CDR3 is made up of 17 amino acids. The CDR3 loop is CASSSDWVQTSVETQYF. In DNA form, the CDR3 reads TGTGCCAGCAGCTCGGATTGGGTTCAGACTAGCGTAGAGACCCAGTACTTC.

The V and J genes are TRBV24-1 and TRBJ2-1, with D unclear. Germline V gene data show CDR1 as KGHDR and CDR2 as SFDVKD. CDR3 size: 14 residues. V was shortened by 2 bases and J by 3 bases, with 7 bases between the two germline ends. The CDR3 protein is CATSDSRIYNEQFF. The CDR3 DNA reads TGTGCCACCAGTGATTCTAGGATCTACAATGAGCAGTTCTTC.

This clone was recorded once. This chain links TRBV24-1 with TRBJ2-1; 10 nucleotides line up with TRBD1. CDR3 length: 16 amino acids. CDR1 and CDR2 (germline): KGHDR, SFDVKD. V lost 2 bases and J lost 15; bases outside the gene matches: 15. CDR3 sequence: CATSDSGQGDVLKTFF. The CDR3 coding sequence is TGTGCCACCAGTGATTCAGGACAGGGGGATGTTCTTAAGACGTTCTTC.